These 10 T cell receptor beta chains came from one sample sequenced in a study of OX40 agonist ivuxolimab in advanced cancers. Only in-frame clones appear in the TCRdb table, and some are missing; sequencing was by immunoSEQ multiplex PCR. This sample yields tens of thousands of clones, of which around 88% are seen a single time; about 28% belongs to the top ten. The sequencing used CD4+ or CD8+ T cells sorted from blood, collected in a trial of the OX40 agonist ivuxolimab. The receptors come from an adult with an advanced solid tumor such as melanoma, head and neck, liver or kidney cancer.

The rearrangement uses TRBV5-4 and TRBJ2-1, with TRBD1 identical over 10 bases. CDR3 size: 15 residues. Per the germline V gene, CDR1 is SGHNT and CDR2 is YYREEE (reference sequence). J was trimmed by 8 bases and V by 0 bases; bases with no gene match: 5. CDR3 DNA sequence: TGTGCCAGCAGCTTGGGTGTGACAGGGGGCTATGAGCAGTTCTTC. Amino acid sequence: CASSLGVTGGYEQFF.

The chain has TRBV5-5 and TRBJ1-2; D gene ambiguous. Germline V gives CDR1 SGHKS, CDR2 YYEKEE (reference sequence). The V and J ends lost 4 bases and 5 bases respectively, with 12 bases between them. The CDR3 contains 13 residues. The CDR3 loop is CASSPGRAYGYTF. CDR3 in DNA: TGTGCCAGCAGCCCCGGCAGAGCTTATGGCTACACCTTC.

V and J are TRBV29-1 and TRBJ2-7; the D is unclear. This CDR3 is 16 amino acids long. The germline CDR1 and CDR2 sequences are SQVTM and ANQGSEA. V lost 1 base and J lost 2, with 18 bases in between. In DNA, the CDR3 is TGCAGCGTTGAAGGTTCCCCCCGCGACGTTACCTACGAGCAGTACTTC. Amino acids: CSVEGSPRDVTYEQYF.

This clone was recorded once. The CDR3 DNA reads TGTGCCAGCAGCTTCCCGGGGGCGGACTATGGCTACACCTTC. This sequence encodes CASSFPGADYGYTF. The chain is built from TRBV5-8 and TRBJ1-2; D perhaps matches TRBD1 (6 bases). The CDR3 consists of 14 residues. Trimming removed 2 bases at V and 3 bases at J, with 11 bases between. Germline V gene data show CDR1 as SGHTS and CDR2 as YDEGEE.

CDR3 nucleotides: TGTGCCAGCAGTTTGGGTCCGGGACAGAACCCTAACTATGGCTACACCTTC. Translated, it gives CASSLGPGQNPNYGYTF. The rearrangement joins TRBV28 to TRBJ1-2, with 7 bases lining up with TRBD1. CDR1 MDHEN and CDR2 SYDVKM come from the germline V gene. The CDR3 runs to 17 residues. V was pared by 3 bases and J by 0 bases, with 10 bases of the junction left unmatched.

This chain uses TRBV4-1 with TRBJ2-3; 8 nucleotides align to TRBD2. CDR3 length: 15 amino acids. The V gene end was trimmed by 0 bases and the J gene end by 4 bases; junction bases not matched to a gene: 3. The germline V gene has CDR1 MGHRA and CDR2 YSYEKL. The CDR3 nucleotides read TGCGCCAGCAGCCAAGAGCGGCGGGGGGCAGATACGCAGTATTTT. Protein sequence: CASSQERRGADTQYF.

The rearrangement links TRBV6-1 to TRBJ2-1, with D perhaps given as TRBD1 or TRBD2 (5 bases each). The germline gives CDR1 MNHNS, CDR2 SASEGT. This CDR3 is 15 amino acids long. Trimming shortened V by 3 bases and J by 3 bases, and 12 bases separated the two germline ends. The CDR3 sequence is CASSEGPKNYNEQFF. The CDR3, as DNA: TGTGCCAGCAGTGAGGGACCGAAAAACTACAATGAGCAGTTCTTC.

The genes are TRBV7-4 and TRBJ1-6; possibly TRBD1 for D (5 bases). CDR3 size: 17 residues. The V and J ends lost 0 bases and 1 base respectively, with 10 bases between them. Germline CDR1 and CDR2: SGHVT and SQSDAQ. In DNA, the CDR3 is TGTGCCAGCAGCTTAGCGGGGGGTTGGTCCTATAATTCACCCCTCCACTTT. It yields the protein CASSLAGGWSYNSPLHF. The variable domain in full, completed from reference TRBV7-4 and TRBJ1-6, reads GAGVSQSPRYKVAKRGRDVALRCDSISGHVTLYWYRQTLGQGSEVLTYSQSDAQRDKSGRPSGRFSAERPERSVSTLKIQRTEQGDSAVYLCASSLAGGWSYNSPLHFGNGTRLTVT.

The CDR3 DNA is TGTGCCAGCAGACCCGGACTACCTACCAAGCAGTTCTTC. Its protein product is CASRPGLPTKQFF. This chain links TRBV27 with TRBJ2-1; possibly TRBD2 for D (6 bases). The CDR3 is made up of 13 amino acids. Germline V gene lookup returns CDR1 MNHEY and CDR2 SMNVEV (reference sequence). Trimming took 6 bases from V and 11 from J, leaving 17 bases between them.

Written as DNA, the CDR3 is TGTGCCAGCAGTTTTACCCGCGGGAATCAGCCCCAGCATTTT. Translated, it gives CASSFTRGNQPQHF. The V gene is TRBV28, the J gene TRBJ1-5; no clear D. CDR1 and CDR2 from the germline V gene are MDHEN and SYDVKM. V shed 3 bases and J shed 4 bases, with 10 bases lying between them. The CDR3 contains 14 residues.